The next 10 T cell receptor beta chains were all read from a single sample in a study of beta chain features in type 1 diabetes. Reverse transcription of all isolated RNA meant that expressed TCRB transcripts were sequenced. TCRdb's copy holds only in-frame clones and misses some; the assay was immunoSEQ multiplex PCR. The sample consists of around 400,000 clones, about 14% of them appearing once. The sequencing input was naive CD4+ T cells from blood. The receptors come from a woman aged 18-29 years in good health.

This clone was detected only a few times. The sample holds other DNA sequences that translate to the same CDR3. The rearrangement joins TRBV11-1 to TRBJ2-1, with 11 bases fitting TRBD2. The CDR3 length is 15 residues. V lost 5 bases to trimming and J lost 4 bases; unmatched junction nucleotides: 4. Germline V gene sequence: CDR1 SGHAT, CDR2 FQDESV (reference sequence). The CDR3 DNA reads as TGTGCCAGCAGCAGGGGACTAGCGGAGTACAATGAGCAGTTCTTC. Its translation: CASSRGLAEYNEQFF.

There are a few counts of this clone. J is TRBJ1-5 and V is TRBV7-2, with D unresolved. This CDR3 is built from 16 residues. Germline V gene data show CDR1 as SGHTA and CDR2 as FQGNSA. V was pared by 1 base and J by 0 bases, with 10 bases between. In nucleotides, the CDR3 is TGTGCCAGCAGCTTAGGGCATCTTTATAGCAATCAGCCCCAGCATTTT. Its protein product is CASSLGHLYSNQPQHF.

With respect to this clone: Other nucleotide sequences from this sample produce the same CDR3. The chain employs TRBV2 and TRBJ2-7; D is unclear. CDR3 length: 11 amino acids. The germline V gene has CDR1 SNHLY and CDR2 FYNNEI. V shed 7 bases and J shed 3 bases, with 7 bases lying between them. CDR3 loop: CASTSGYEQYF. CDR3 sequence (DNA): TGTGCCAGCACATCGGGCTACGAGCAGTACTTC.

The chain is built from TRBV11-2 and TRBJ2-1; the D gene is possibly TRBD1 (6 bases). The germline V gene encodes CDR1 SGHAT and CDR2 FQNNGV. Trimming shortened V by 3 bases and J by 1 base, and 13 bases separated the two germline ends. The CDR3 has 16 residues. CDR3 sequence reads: CASSFGQGMSYNEQFF. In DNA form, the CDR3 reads TGTGCCAGCAGCTTTGGCCAGGGGATGTCCTACAATGAGCAGTTCTTC.

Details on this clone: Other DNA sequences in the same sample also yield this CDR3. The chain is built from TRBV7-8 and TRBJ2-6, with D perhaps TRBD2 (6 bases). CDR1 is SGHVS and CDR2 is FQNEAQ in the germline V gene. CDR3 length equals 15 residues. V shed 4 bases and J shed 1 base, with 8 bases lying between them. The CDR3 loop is CASSSGGSGANVLTF. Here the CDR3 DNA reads TGTGCCAGCAGCTCTGGGGGGTCTGGGGCCAACGTCCTGACTTTC. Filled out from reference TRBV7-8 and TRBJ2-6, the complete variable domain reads GAGVSQSPRYKVAKRGQDVALRCDPISGHVSLFWYQQALGQGPEFLTYFQNEAQLDKSGLPSDRFFAERPEGSVSTLKIQRTQQEDSAVYLCASSSGGSGANVLTFGAGSRLTVL.

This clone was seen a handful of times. The CDR3 sequence is CSVGAVKSTDTQYF. Here the CDR3 DNA reads TGCAGCGTTGGGGCAGTTAAAAGCACAGATACGCAGTATTTT. V usage is TRBV29-1 and J usage is TRBJ2-3; D is undetermined. The CDR3 is 14 residues long. V was pared by 4 bases and J by 0 bases, with 11 bases between. Per germline, CDR1 SQVTM and CDR2 ANQGSEA.

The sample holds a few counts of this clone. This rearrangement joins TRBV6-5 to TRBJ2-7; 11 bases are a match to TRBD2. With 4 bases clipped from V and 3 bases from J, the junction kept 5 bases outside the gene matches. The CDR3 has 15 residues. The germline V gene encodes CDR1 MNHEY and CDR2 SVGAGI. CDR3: CASSSGLAGRYEQYF. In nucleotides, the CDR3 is TGTGCCAGCAGTTCCGGACTAGCGGGTCGCTACGAGCAGTACTTC.

Here the CDR3 reads CASSLEPNQPQHF. In DNA, the CDR3 is TGCGCCAGCAGCTTGGAGCCCAATCAGCCCCAGCATTTT. This chain joins TRBV5-1 and TRBJ1-5; no clear D. The germline V and J ends were trimmed by 0 bases and 3 bases, with 4 bases remaining between them. The germline V gene encodes CDR1 SGHRS and CDR2 YFSETQ. The CDR3 spans 13 residues.

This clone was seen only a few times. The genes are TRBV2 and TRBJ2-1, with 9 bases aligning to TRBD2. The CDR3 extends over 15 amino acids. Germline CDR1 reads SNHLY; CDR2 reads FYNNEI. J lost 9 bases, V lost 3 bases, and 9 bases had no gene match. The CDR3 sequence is CASSEAASGKGEQFF. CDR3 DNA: TGTGCCAGCAGTGAGGCGGCTAGCGGGAAGGGTGAGCAGTTCTTC.

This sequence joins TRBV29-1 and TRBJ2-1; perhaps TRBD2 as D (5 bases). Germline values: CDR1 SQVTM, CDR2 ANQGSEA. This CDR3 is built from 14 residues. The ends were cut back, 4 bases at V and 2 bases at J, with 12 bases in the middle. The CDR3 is CSVVSGQPYNEQFF. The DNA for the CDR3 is TGCAGCGTTGTGAGCGGCCAGCCCTACAATGAGCAGTTCTTC.